These 20 T cell receptor beta chains share one sample of origin, sequenced in a study of cytomegalovirus exposure and HLA in healthy donors. With 60 Vbeta and 13 Jbeta primers, the PCR was carried out. This table comes from immunoSEQ multiplex PCR, and its TCRdb copy is limited to in-frame clones, with some not included. The sample carries fewer than 200,000 clones, roughly 87% recorded once. Sequencing used PBMCs. The origin of the receptors is a girl less than two years old in good health and CMV-seronegative.

The chain couples TRBV13 to TRBJ2-3, with 9 nucleotides matching TRBD1. Losses at the gene ends were 2 bases for V and 3 bases for J; bases not matched to a gene: 3. Germline V gene sequence: CDR1 PRHDT, CDR2 FYEKMQ (reference sequence). The CDR3 is 15 amino acids. CDR3 region: CASSLNRGQTDTQYF. The CDR3 DNA follows: TGTGCCAGCAGCTTAAACAGGGGGCAAACAGATACGCAGTATTTT. The full variable domain, with the rest looked up from reference TRBV13 and TRBJ2-3, is AAGVIQSPRHLIKEKRETATLKCYPIPRHDTVYWYQQGPGQDPQFLISFYEKMQSDKGSIPDRFSAQQFSDYHSELNMSSLELGDSALYFCASSLNRGQTDTQYFGPGTRLTVL.

The chain employs TRBV6-5 and TRBJ2-3; 7 nucleotides align to TRBD1. The CDR3 runs 16 residues. Germline V gene lookup returns CDR1 MNHEY and CDR2 SVGAGI. The V segment lost 2 bases and the J segment 2 bases; nucleotides outside the gene matches: 7. CDR3 sequence reads: CASSYDPRGPTDTQYF. The DNA of the CDR3 is TGTGCCAGCAGTTACGACCCAAGGGGGCCCACAGATACGCAGTATTTT.

J is TRBJ1-4 and V is TRBV4-1; 9 positions agree with TRBD1. After removal of 1 base from V and 8 bases from J, the junction contained 8 bases not matched to a gene. Germline CDR1 is MGHRA and CDR2 is YSYEKL. The CDR3 covers 16 residues. This CDR3 is CASSQGTGTGSEKLFF. The CDR3 DNA reads TGCGCCAGCAGCCAAGGAACCGGGACAGGGTCCGAAAAACTGTTTTTT.

This chain uses TRBV30 with TRBJ2-2; no clear D. This CDR3 comprises 13 residues. V lost 3 bases, J lost 5 bases, and 10 bases lay in between. The germline gives CDR1 GTSNPN, CDR2 SVGIG (reference sequence). The CDR3 DNA is TGTGCCTGGAGAGCCCCTAGAACCGGGGAGCTGTTTTTT. This translates into CAWRAPRTGELFF.

V gene TRBV2 combines with J gene TRBJ2-3, with D tentatively TRBD2 (5 bases). The V end lost 7 bases, the J end lost 2 bases, and 10 bases lay between the germline ends. This CDR3 is built from 13 residues. From germline, CDR1 is SNHLY and CDR2 FYNNEI. The CDR3 sequence is CASKEEITDTQYF. The CDR3 DNA sequence: TGTGCCAGCAAGGAGGAAATCACAGATACGCAGTATTTT.

This chain's CDR3 is CASSEVGTGGSDEQFF. CDR3 DNA sequence: TGTGCCAGCAGTGAAGTGGGGACAGGGGGGAGCGATGAGCAGTTCTTC. The V gene is TRBV6-1, the J gene TRBJ2-1; 11 bases agree with TRBD1. CDR1 is MNHNS, CDR2 SASEGT, per germline. Trimming cost V 1 base and J 8 bases; bases outside gene matches: 7. This CDR3 spans 16 amino acids.

This sequence joins TRBV6-5 and TRBJ1-4, with TRBD1 matching 7 bases. V was clipped by 5 bases and J by 5 bases; unmatched bases: 2. The germline CDR1 and CDR2 sequences are MNHEY and SVGAGI. CDR3 length: 13 residues. CDR3 region: CASSQQGNEKLFF. The CDR3 DNA reads as TGTGCCAGCAGTCAACAGGGGAATGAAAAACTGTTTTTT.

This chain uses TRBV19 with TRBJ1-2; 7 bases fit TRBD1. CDR1 LNHDA and CDR2 SQIVND come from the germline V gene (reference sequence). CDR3 length equals 14 residues. Trimming removed 7 bases from V and 4 bases from J; junction bases left unmatched: 9. The CDR3 protein is CASTPGGSGYGYTF. In DNA form, the CDR3 reads TGTGCCAGTACCCCAGGGGGGTCGGGCTATGGCTACACCTTC.

The V and J genes are TRBV11-3 and TRBJ2-3; maybe TRBD2 (5 bases). The length of the CDR3 is 15 residues. Trimming stripped 0 bases from V and 0 bases from J, with 7 bases between. Per the germline V gene, CDR1 is SGHNT and CDR2 is YENEEA. CDR3 region: CASSLDGESTDTQYF. DNA for the CDR3: TGTGCCAGCAGCTTAGACGGGGAAAGCACAGATACGCAGTATTTT.

This clone was picked up one time. J is TRBJ2-7 and V is TRBV5-1, with D hard to call. The V and J ends lost 0 bases and 4 bases respectively, with 8 bases between them. The germline CDR1 and CDR2 sequences are SGHRS and YFSETQ. The CDR3 runs 13 residues. CDR3 nucleotide sequence: TGCGCCAGCAGCTTGGAGAGAAGATACGAGCAGTACTTC. It specifies CASSLERRYEQYF.

The chain carries TRBV7-8 and TRBJ1-5; D unresolved. Germline values: CDR1 SGHVS, CDR2 FQNEAQ. Trimming took off 1 base at V and 8 bases at J, with 6 bases between the two ends. CDR3 length equals 12 residues. As DNA, the CDR3 is TGTGCCAGCAGCTTAGGAGAAAAGCCCCAGCATTTT. It encodes CASSLGEKPQHF.

V and J are TRBV9 and TRBJ2-2, with 8 bases aligning to TRBD2. Germline CDR1 and CDR2: SGDLS and YYNGEE. V trimming: 3 bases; J trimming: 1 base; junction bases outside the gene matches: 5. CDR3 size: 16 residues. CDR3 protein: CASSARTSGNTGELFF. The CDR3 DNA follows: TGTGCCAGCAGCGCGAGAACTAGCGGGAACACCGGGGAGCTGTTTTTT.

The chain combines TRBV5-1 with TRBJ2-5; 8 nucleotides agree with TRBD2. CDR3 length equals 14 residues. Germline-derived CDR1 and CDR2 are SGHRS and YFSETQ. V was pared by 0 bases and J by 5 bases, with 3 bases of the junction left unmatched. The CDR3 coding sequence is TGCGCCAGCAGCTTGGGACTAGCGTCGGAGACCCAGTACTTC. Its protein product is CASSLGLASETQYF.

The chain combines TRBV29-1 with TRBJ1-2; D remains unclear. The CDR3 contains 14 residues. The germline V gene encodes CDR1 SQVTM and CDR2 ANQGSEA. The V end was cut by 2 bases, the J end by 5 bases, with 15 bases between. CDR3 sequence: CSVESRGAGYGYTF. The DNA of the CDR3 is TGCAGCGTTGAATCTCGTGGAGCGGGGTATGGCTACACCTTC.

The chain recombines TRBV7-6 with TRBJ2-1; 9 bases map to TRBD2. The ends lost 1 base at V and 4 bases at J; junction bases unmatched: 5. Germline lookup yields CDR1 SGHVS and CDR2 FNYEAQ. This CDR3 has 16 residues. The CDR3 region is CASSLVVAGAYNEQFF. The DNA for the CDR3 is TGTGCCAGCAGCTTAGTGGTAGCGGGAGCTTACAATGAGCAGTTCTTC.

The sample holds a few counts of this clone. The rearrangement links TRBV19 to TRBJ1-3; D unclear. The V end lost 2 bases, the J end lost 3 bases, and 5 bases lay between the germline ends. CDR1 is LNHDA, CDR2 SQIVND, per germline (reference sequence). This CDR3 has 13 residues. The DNA for the CDR3 is TGTGCCAGTAGTATACAGGATGGAAACACCATATATTTT. This encodes CASSIQDGNTIYF.

This chain joins TRBV11-1 and TRBJ1-4, with D unclear. Trimming left V 2 bases short and J 10 bases short, with 8 bases between. The CDR3 has 12 amino acids. In germline, CDR1 is SGHAT, CDR2 FQDESV (reference sequence). The DNA of the CDR3 is TGTGCCAGCAGCTTACGGGGAGGAAAACTGTTTTTT. Encoded protein: CASSLRGGKLFF.

Only one count was recorded for this clone. This chain uses TRBV4-2 with TRBJ1-1; TRBD1 aligns across 11 bases. CDR3 length: 15 residues. Trimming cost V 4 bases and J 4 bases; bases outside gene matches: 5. In germline, CDR1 is LGHNA, CDR2 YNFKEQ. In DNA form, the CDR3 reads TGTGCCAGCAGCCCGAAGGACAGGGGGCCCACTGAAGCTTTCTTT. The encoded protein is CASSPKDRGPTEAFF.

This clone appeared a few times. CDR3 sequence reads: CASSLGAGTPYEQYF. Written as DNA, the CDR3 is TGTGCCAGCAGCTTAGGAGCGGGAACGCCCTACGAGCAGTACTTC. This chain joins TRBV7-2 and TRBJ2-7; TRBD2 aligns across 7 bases. This CDR3 is 15 amino acids long. Germline lookup yields CDR1 SGHTA and CDR2 FQGNSA. V shed 1 base, J shed 2 bases, and the junction held 5 bases outside the gene matches.

The gene calls are TRBV14 and TRBJ1-3; D remains unclear. CDR1 and CDR2 (germline): SGHDN, FVKESK. V lost 4 bases and J lost 0, with 10 bases in between. The CDR3 covers 15 residues. The CDR3 DNA reads as TGTGCCAGCAGCCGCGGGCCCGACTCTGGAAACACCATATATTTT. Translated, it gives CASSRGPDSGNTIYF.